Below are 27 T cell receptor beta chains sequenced from a single sample in a study of T-cell reconstitution after alpha-beta-depleted transplantation in children. Unique molecular identifiers were used in preparing the TCRbeta library. TCRdb passed the PCR reads through MiXCR, listing each CDR3 protein once. There are 100,000 to 120,000 distinct CDR3 sequences in the sample; 5.5% to 6.5% occur only once, and about 23% lies in the top ten. Sequences were derived from PBMCs, mostly from graft donor cells, sampled 360 days after TCRalphabeta/CD19-depleted stem cell transplant. These receptor sequences come from a male patient between 2 and 15 years old who had a stem cell transplant for acute lymphoblastic leukemia, so the T cells may come from the graft donor.

The V and J genes are TRBV24-1 and TRBJ2-1, with D tentatively TRBD1 (5 bases). The germline CDR1 and CDR2 sequences are KGHDR and SFDVKD. The CDR3 covers 16 residues. Between the trimmed V and J ends, which lost 0 bases and 2 bases, there was a span of 10 bases. CDR3 region: CATSDLTGPTYNEQFF. The CDR3 DNA is TGTGCCACCAGTGATTTGACAGGACCAACCTACAATGAGCAGTTCTTC.

This clonotype was found a few times. This chain connects TRBV6-1 to TRBJ1-2, with 7 bases matching TRBD1. Germline CDR1 MNHNS, CDR2 SASEGT. J lost 6 bases, V lost 1 base, and 8 bases had no gene match. The CDR3 totals 15 residues. CDR3 coding DNA: TGTGCCAGCAGTGAAGTGACAGGGCCCCCGCATGGCTACACCTTC. Its translation is CASSEVTGPPHGYTF.

This clonotype turned up a few times. The chain joins TRBV9 to TRBJ2-4; TRBD1 aligns across 8 bases. Trimming took 4 bases from V and 2 from J; bases not matched to a gene: 8. The CDR3 contains 16 residues. Germline lookup yields CDR1 SGDLS and CDR2 YYNGEE. The CDR3: CASSLLDRGPKNIQYF. CDR3 sequence (DNA): TGTGCCAGCAGCTTACTAGACAGGGGACCCAAAAACATTCAGTACTTC.

CDR3: CASSLGRPAYEQYF. The CDR3 nucleotides read TGTGCCAGCAGCTTAGGACGTCCAGCCTACGAGCAGTACTTC. The chain links TRBV7-2 to TRBJ2-7; unclear D gene. The germline V gene has CDR1 SGHTA and CDR2 FQGNSA. V was shortened by 1 base and J by 2 bases, with 9 bases between the two germline ends. There are 14 residues in the CDR3.

V and J are TRBV24-1 and TRBJ2-2; D uncertain. The CDR3 has 12 amino acids. V was clipped by 4 bases and J by 4 bases, with 3 bases between them. Germline V gene lookup returns CDR1 KGHDR and CDR2 SFDVKD. The DNA for the CDR3 is TGTGCCACCAGTGAAGGCACCGGGGAGCTGTTTTTT. It is translated as CATSEGTGELFF.

In this sample, this clonotype turned up many times. V is TRBV11-2 and J is TRBJ2-2, with 8 bases aligning to TRBD1. This CDR3 has 20 amino acids. Germline values: CDR1 SGHAT, CDR2 FQNNGV. The J segment lost 3 bases and the V segment lost 5 bases, leaving 20 bases of the junction unmatched. CDR3 nucleotide sequence: TGTGCCAGCAGCCCGAGACTTAAAGGCAGGGGGCCCCGCGACACCGGGGAGCTGTTTTTT. It codes for CASSPRLKGRGPRDTGELFF.

This clonotype was counted ten times or more. The V call is TRBV28, the J call TRBJ1-6, with D uncertain. Germline CDR1 is MDHEN and CDR2 is SYDVKM. CDR3 size: 14 residues. The ends were cut back, 2 bases at V and 7 bases at J, with 9 bases in the middle. The CDR3 reads CASSLTVKNSPLHF. The CDR3 coding sequence is TGTGCCAGCAGTTTAACCGTAAAGAATTCACCCCTCCACTTT.

This clonotype was recorded at least ten times. The chain combines TRBV7-9 with TRBJ1-1; a weak D match, TRBD1 (5 bases). The germline V gene has CDR1 SEHNR and CDR2 FQNEAQ (reference sequence). With 5 bases removed from V and 5 bases from J, the gap between germline ends came to 18 bases. The CDR3 runs to 15 residues. The CDR3 nucleotides are TGTGCCAGCAGCCCCCCTACGACAGTGGTAACTGAAGCTTTCTTT. Its protein product is CASSPPTTVVTEAFF.

This clonotype was detected only a few times. The chain has TRBV10-3 and TRBJ2-5; no definite D call. Germline V gene lookup returns CDR1 ENHRY and CDR2 SYGVKD. The CDR3 loop spans 13 amino acids. V gave up 0 bases and J gave up 5 bases, with 7 bases separating them. CDR3 nucleotide sequence: TGTGCCATCAGTGAGTCTCTGAGGGAGACCCAGTACTTC. Protein product: CAISESLRETQYF.

Ten or more counts support this clonotype. The chain couples TRBV6-5 to TRBJ2-7, with 7 positions matching TRBD1. With V trimmed by 4 bases and J by 3 bases, 0 bases remained unmatched. The CDR3 covers 12 residues. Germline CDR1 MNHEY, CDR2 SVGAGI. The CDR3 region has the DNA TGTGCCAGCAGTTGGACAGGCTACGAGCAGTACTTC. Its protein is CASSWTGYEQYF.

This clonotype was picked up a small number of times. The chain combines TRBV9 with TRBJ2-3, with 11 positions matching TRBD2. The CDR3 loop spans 17 amino acids. The trim removed 2 bases at V and 1 base at J, leaving 6 bases unmatched. Germline V gene sequence: CDR1 SGDLS, CDR2 YYNGEE. For the CDR3, the DNA is TGTGCCAGCAGCGTGAGCCTAGCGGGGGGCCGCACAGATACGCAGTATTTT. This translates into CASSVSLAGGRTDTQYF.

V gene TRBV7-2 combines with J gene TRBJ2-1, with D unresolved. The CDR3 spans 12 residues. The germline CDR1 and CDR2 sequences are SGHTA and FQGNSA. Trimming shortened V by 3 bases and J by 5 bases, and 5 bases separated the two germline ends. CDR3 in amino acids: CASSFGNNEQFF. For the CDR3, the DNA is TGTGCCAGCAGCTTTGGCAACAATGAGCAGTTCTTC.

This clonotype was observed many times. The rearrangement uses TRBV27 and TRBJ2-3; D possibly corresponds to TRBD1 (7 bases). Germline lookup yields CDR1 MNHEY and CDR2 SMNVEV (reference sequence). The CDR3 sequence is 13 residues long. The ends were cut back, 5 bases at V and 9 bases at J, with 15 bases in the middle. CDR3 DNA: TGTGCCAGCAGTCCCGCAGGGGGGTGGACGCAGTATTTT. Its translation is CASSPAGGWTQYF.

This clonotype was seen ten or more times. The chain combines TRBV5-1 with TRBJ1-1; no definite D call. Germline lookup yields CDR1 SGHRS and CDR2 YFSETQ. V was trimmed by 0 bases and J by 1 base, leaving 16 bases between them. The CDR3 runs to 17 residues. In nucleotides, the CDR3 is TGCGCCAGCAGCTTGGCCTTAAAAAGCAGGTCGAACACTGAAGCTTTCTTT. This sequence encodes CASSLALKSRSNTEAFF.

This clonotype appeared many times. The chain recombines TRBV3-1 with TRBJ2-7; D perhaps matches TRBD2 (6 bases). V was cut by 1 base and J by 2 bases, with 9 bases left in between. Germline CDR1 reads LGHDT; CDR2 reads YNNKEL (reference sequence). There are 14 residues in the CDR3. For the CDR3, the DNA is TGTGCCAGCAGCCAAGCGGGGAGGACCTACGAGCAGTACTTC. Its protein is CASSQAGRTYEQYF.

The chain has TRBV7-2 and TRBJ2-5; D is undetermined. The V and J ends lost 5 bases and 1 base respectively, with 17 bases between them. CDR1 and CDR2 from the germline V gene are SGHTA and FQGNSA. This CDR3 contains 16 residues. The CDR3 DNA follows: TGTGCCAGCAGCCTACTCGGATCCGGACCCCAAGAGACCCAGTACTTC. Its translation: CASSLLGSGPQETQYF.

The chain uses TRBV27 and TRBJ2-5; the match to TRBD2 covers 9 bases. The CDR3 totals 14 residues. Germline V gene sequence: CDR1 MNHEY, CDR2 SMNVEV (reference sequence). The V segment lost 0 bases and the J segment 7 bases; nucleotides outside the gene matches: 3. CDR3 in DNA: TGTGCCAGCAGTTTATCACTAGCGGGCGGGACCCAGTACTTC. Protein: CASSLSLAGGTQYF.

Concerning this clonotype: The germline gene is not matched at one end of the junction; a read error may be the cause. The chain couples TRBV3-1 to TRBJ2-1, with 8 nucleotides matching TRBD2. This CDR3 is 14 amino acids long. Germline V gives CDR1 LGHDT, CDR2 YNNKEL (reference sequence). The chain's CDR3 is CSSSMGLGGSEQFF. The CDR3 nucleotides read TGTTCCAGCAGTATGGGACTAGGTGGGTCGGAGCAGTTCTTC.

In its sample, this clonotype was seen many times. The genes are TRBV5-1 and TRBJ2-1; D is unresolved. V was pared by 1 base and J by 10 bases, with 6 bases between. This CDR3 has 11 amino acids. Germline CDR1 SGHRS, CDR2 YFSETQ. The CDR3 DNA follows: TGCGCCAGCAGCTTGTCAGCAGAGCAGTTCTTC. Translated, it gives CASSLSAEQFF.

This clonotype was detected many times. This rearrangement joins TRBV6-2 or TRBV6-3 to TRBJ2-3; D is unclear. CDR1 and CDR2 (germline): MNHEY, SVGEGT. CDR3 length: 15 amino acids. V dropped 6 bases and J dropped 3 bases, with 16 bases sitting between them. The CDR3 protein is CASSLLSLLTDTQYF. The CDR3 nucleotides read TGTGCCAGCAGCCTCCTTTCACTTCTTACAGATACGCAGTATTTT.

At least ten counts were recorded for this clonotype. The chain couples TRBV12-3 or TRBV12-4 to TRBJ2-7; D gene ambiguous. CDR3 length equals 12 residues. Trimming left V 5 bases short and J 7 bases short, with 12 bases between. CDR3 sequence reads: CASSPGRPEQYF. The CDR3 region has the DNA TGTGCCAGCAGTCCCGGACGGCCTGAGCAGTACTTC.

This chain connects TRBV9 to TRBJ2-7; possibly TRBD1 for D (5 bases). With 0 bases removed from V and 7 bases from J, the gap between germline ends came to 11 bases. The CDR3 is 13 residues long. Germline-derived CDR1 and CDR2 are SGDLS and YYNGEE. The CDR3 DNA reads TGTGCCAGCAGCGTAGCTGGGGCCGGGGAGCAGTACTTC. As protein: CASSVAGAGEQYF. The full variable domain, completed using reference TRBV9 and TRBJ2-7, is DSGVTQTPKHLITATGQRVTLRCSPRSGDLSVYWYQQSLDQGLQFLIQYYNGEERAKGNILERFSAQQFPDLHSELNLSSLELGDSALYFCASSVAGAGEQYFGPGTRLTVT.

Here the CDR3 DNA reads TGTGCCGTCGGTGGCCTCGGACCCGGGGAGCTGTTTTTT. Protein sequence: CAVGGLGPGELFF. This rearrangement joins TRBV6-5 to TRBJ2-2; D call uncertain. Germline V gene data show CDR1 as MNHEY and CDR2 as SVGAGI. CDR3 length equals 13 residues. V was pared by 11 bases and J by 6 bases, with 16 bases between.

This chain links TRBV6-1 with TRBJ1-5; 9 nucleotides agree with TRBD1. The CDR3 totals 14 residues. Germline values: CDR1 MNHNS, CDR2 SASEGT. The V segment lost 6 bases and the J segment 6 bases; nucleotides outside the gene matches: 6. The CDR3 spells CASSPGTGIQPQHF. The CDR3 DNA reads as TGTGCCAGCAGCCCTGGGACAGGGATTCAGCCCCAGCATTTT.

This clonotype came up a few times. The chain recombines TRBV20-1 with TRBJ1-2, with 8 positions matching TRBD1. The CDR3 runs 14 residues. The V gene's germline CDR1 is DFQATT and CDR2 SNEGSKA (reference sequence). Germline trimming cut 6 bases from V and 4 bases from J; bases unmatched to any gene: 10. The CDR3 loop reads CSARTGPPLYGYTF. The CDR3 DNA is TGCAGTGCCCGGACAGGGCCCCCTCTCTATGGCTACACCTTC.

This clonotype has ten or more counts. The chain carries TRBV4-3 and TRBJ2-7, with D maybe TRBD2 (6 bases). Trimming removed 5 bases at V and 2 bases at J, with 13 bases between. CDR3 length: 14 amino acids. Germline V lookup: CDR1 LGHNA, CDR2 YSLEER. Written as DNA, the CDR3 is TGCGCCAGCAGCTTCGGGGGAGGTCCCTACGAGCAGTACTTC. Its protein product is CASSFGGGPYEQYF.

The table lists this clonotype with many counts. The chain employs TRBV6-5 and TRBJ2-3, with D possibly TRBD2 on 6 matching bases. CDR3 length: 12 residues. V lost 9 bases, J lost 9 bases, and 16 bases lay in between. Per germline, CDR1 MNHEY and CDR2 SVGAGI. CDR3 DNA sequence: TGTGCCAGTTCTCAAGCAGGACTAACGCAGTATTTT. The encoded protein is CASSQAGLTQYF.